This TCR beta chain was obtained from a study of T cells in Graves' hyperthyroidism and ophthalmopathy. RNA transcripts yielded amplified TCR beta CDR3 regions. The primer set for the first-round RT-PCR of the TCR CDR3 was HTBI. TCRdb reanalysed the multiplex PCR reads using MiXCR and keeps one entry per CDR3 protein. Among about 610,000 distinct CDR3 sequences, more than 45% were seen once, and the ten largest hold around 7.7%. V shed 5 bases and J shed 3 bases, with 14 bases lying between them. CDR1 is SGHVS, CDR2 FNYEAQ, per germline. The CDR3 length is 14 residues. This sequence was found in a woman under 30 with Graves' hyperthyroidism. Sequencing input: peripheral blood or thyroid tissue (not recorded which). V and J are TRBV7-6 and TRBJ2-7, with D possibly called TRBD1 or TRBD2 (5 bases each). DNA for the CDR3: TGTGCCAGCAGCGTTGAGGGCAGGGACTACGAGCAGTACTTC. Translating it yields CASSVEGRDYEQYF.